The source of this TCR beta chain is a study of blood T cells in healthy people across ages. Primers used in a second PCR of about 7 to 12 cycles were a sample-barcoded 5' primer and a J-beta primer mix. MiXCR was run by TCRdb on the 5' RACE reads, yielding one entry per CDR3 protein. The sample has fewer than 700,000 distinct CDR3 sequences, 47% seen once. Input material: blood. The TCR sequence derives from a man older than 75 in good health.

As DNA, the CDR3 is TGCAGCGTTGGTGGACGGGGTGGCTATGGCTACACCTTC. Its translation is CSVGGRGGYGYTF. This chain connects TRBV29-1 to TRBJ1-2, with D unresolved. From germline, CDR1 is SQVTM and CDR2 ANQGSEA. CDR3 size: 13 residues. The V and J ends lost 4 bases and 4 bases respectively, with 13 bases between them.